The 18 T cell receptor beta chains given below trace back to one sample, sequenced in a study of OX40 agonist ivuxolimab in advanced cancers. Using immunoSEQ multiplex PCR, the repertoire was profiled, and TCRdb retains in-frame clones only, with some absent. The table has more than 80,000 clones, 90% to 95% seen once. Specimen: CD4+ or CD8+ T cells sorted from blood, collected in a trial of the OX40 agonist ivuxolimab. These TCRs come from an adult with an advanced solid tumor such as melanoma, head and neck, liver or kidney cancer.

The gene calls are TRBV29-1 and TRBJ2-5; tentatively, D is TRBD2 (6 bases). Germline CDR1 reads SQVTM; CDR2 reads ANQGSEA. The ends were cut back, 1 base at V and 1 base at J, with 10 bases in the middle. This CDR3 contains 14 residues. For the CDR3, the DNA is TGCAGCGTTGAAGCCCCGGGACTCCAAGAGACCCAGTACTTC. It specifies CSVEAPGLQETQYF.

The chain couples TRBV19 to TRBJ2-1, with a tentative D call TRBD2 (6 bases). The CDR3 runs 13 residues. V lost 10 bases to trimming and J lost 6 bases, with 16 bases between them. Germline assignment: CDR1 LNHDA and CDR2 SQIVND (reference sequence). CDR3 coding DNA: TGTGCCACCTTAGCGGAAGGCGGCAATGAGCAGTTCTTC. It yields the protein CATLAEGGNEQFF.

The rearrangement uses TRBV28 and TRBJ1-6; 9 bases align to TRBD1. The CDR3 contains 17 residues. CDR1 is MDHEN, CDR2 SYDVKM, per germline. Trimming cost V 2 bases and J 6 bases; bases outside gene matches: 8. In nucleotides, the CDR3 is TGTGCCAGCAGTTTAGGTTTACCGGGACAGGGTAATTCACCCCTCCACTTT. It translates to CASSLGLPGQGNSPLHF.

The chain employs TRBV2 and TRBJ2-3; 12 nucleotides agree with TRBD2. Losses at the gene ends were 6 bases for V and 5 bases for J; bases not matched to a gene: 3. This CDR3 comprises 14 residues. Germline V gene data show CDR1 as SNHLY and CDR2 as FYNNEI. CDR3 region: CASRPGLAGDTQYF. Here the CDR3 DNA reads TGTGCCAGCAGGCCGGGACTAGCGGGAGATACGCAGTATTTT.

The rearrangement uses TRBV18 and TRBJ1-2, with 7 nucleotides matching TRBD1. CDR1 is KGHSH, CDR2 LQKENI, per germline. The CDR3 totals 16 residues. J was trimmed by 6 bases and V by 0 bases; bases with no gene match: 10. The CDR3 region is CASSPPSLGQAHGYTF. The DNA for the CDR3 is TGTGCCAGCTCACCACCGAGCCTTGGACAGGCTCATGGCTACACCTTC.

The V and J genes are TRBV6-5 and TRBJ2-1, with 8 bases that match TRBD2. Trimming cost V 7 bases and J 7 bases; bases outside gene matches: 9. This CDR3 spans 14 amino acids. The V gene's germline CDR1 is MNHEY and CDR2 SVGAGI. The CDR3 DNA follows: TGTGCCAGCATTGGCGGGAGGAAGAGGAATGAGCAGTTCTTC. It is translated as CASIGGRKRNEQFF.

The chain combines TRBV18 with TRBJ2-7; TRBD1 matches 8 bases. In germline, CDR1 is KGHSH, CDR2 LQKENI. V was pared by 6 bases and J by 3 bases, with 4 bases of the junction left unmatched. The CDR3 is 13 residues long. CDR3 in amino acids: CASSLGQGYEQYV. CDR3 nucleotides: TGTGCCAGCTCCCTCGGACAGGGCTACGAGCAGTACGTC.

V gene TRBV28 combines with J gene TRBJ1-1; no reliable D call. V shed 7 bases and J shed 1 base, with 13 bases lying between them. The CDR3 runs 14 residues. The germline gives CDR1 MDHEN, CDR2 SYDVKM. CDR3 in DNA: TGTGCCAGCAAATTCCGACGAGGGAACACTGAAGCTTTCTTT. It specifies CASKFRRGNTEAFF.

Remarks on this clone: The same CDR3 can be traced to other DNA sequences in this sample. The rearrangement uses TRBV7-2 and TRBJ1-3; D remains unclear. The V gene lost 3 bases and the J gene lost 0 bases, with 0 bases spanning the gap. The CDR3 has 12 amino acids. CDR1 SGHTA and CDR2 FQGNSA come from the germline V gene. The CDR3 coding sequence is TGTGCCAGCAGCTTCTCTGGAAACACCATATATTTT. It encodes CASSFSGNTIYF.

The CDR3 reads CASSEIGQGWQPQHF. CDR3 DNA: TGTGCCAGCAGTGAAATTGGCCAGGGTTGGCAGCCCCAGCATTTT. V usage is TRBV6-1 and J usage is TRBJ1-5; D perhaps matches TRBD1 (5 bases). The germline gives CDR1 MNHNS, CDR2 SASEGT. V was cut by 2 bases and J by 7 bases, with 15 bases left in between. The CDR3 has 15 amino acids.

This chain joins TRBV11-3 and TRBJ1-1, with D perhaps matching TRBD1 (5 bases). Germline V CDR1 and CDR2: SGHNT, YENEEA. There are 13 residues in the CDR3. Trimming pared 3 bases from V and 3 bases from J, leaving 8 bases between. CDR3 sequence reads: CASSLGEDTEAFF. The CDR3 nucleotides are TGTGCCAGCAGCTTGGGGGAGGACACTGAAGCTTTCTTT.

The V and J genes are TRBV14 and TRBJ1-1; D not resolved. Germline V gene data show CDR1 as SGHDN and CDR2 as FVKESK. CDR3 size: 13 residues. Between the trimmed V and J ends, which lost 4 bases and 1 base, there was a span of 7 bases. CDR3 in DNA: TGTGCCAGCAGCCTCTACAGGAACACTGAAGCTTTCTTT. Translating it yields CASSLYRNTEAFF.

This chain joins TRBV5-1 and TRBJ1-4, with 7 bases lining up with TRBD1. There are 15 residues in the CDR3. Germline CDR1 SGHRS, CDR2 YFSETQ. The J segment lost 5 bases and the V segment lost 4 bases, leaving 8 bases of the junction unmatched. CDR3 loop: CASSERTGENEKLFF. DNA for the CDR3: TGCGCCAGCAGCGAACGGACAGGAGAGAATGAAAAACTGTTTTTT.

The chain couples TRBV7-2 to TRBJ2-3, with D perhaps TRBD2 (6 bases). Per germline, CDR1 SGHTA and CDR2 FQGNSA. The V and J ends lost 4 bases and 0 bases respectively, with 8 bases between them. The CDR3 loop spans 14 amino acids. This chain's CDR3 is CASSWGVSTDTQYF. The CDR3 DNA is TGTGCCAGCAGCTGGGGGGTGAGCACAGATACGCAGTATTTT.

The chain combines TRBV28 with TRBJ2-7; TRBD1 aligns across 7 bases. The V and J ends lost 5 bases and 7 bases, in that order; junction bases with no gene match: 14. Germline V CDR1 and CDR2: MDHEN, SYDVKM. The CDR3 extends over 15 amino acids. The CDR3 protein is CASSNTGTVGDEQYF. In nucleotides, the CDR3 is TGTGCCAGCAGTAACACCGGGACAGTTGGTGATGAGCAGTACTTC. The full variable domain, with the rest looked up from reference TRBV28 and TRBJ2-7, is DVKVTQSSRYLVKRTGEKVFLECVQDMDHENMFWYRQDPGLGLRLIYFSYDVKMKEKGDIPEGYSVSREKKERFSLILESASTNQTSMYLCASSNTGTVGDEQYFGPGTRLTVT.

V and J are TRBV30 and TRBJ2-7, with D uncertain. Germline lookup yields CDR1 GTSNPN and CDR2 SVGIG (reference sequence). V was shortened by 0 bases and J by 6 bases, with 15 bases between the two germline ends. The CDR3 runs 14 residues. DNA of the CDR3: TGTGCCTGGAGTGTACATCCCCAACTCGGCGAGCAGTACTTC. This translates into CAWSVHPQLGEQYF.

The genes are TRBV7-9 and TRBJ1-3; D unresolved. V was cut by 4 bases and J by 4 bases, with 5 bases left in between. The CDR3 totals 12 residues. The germline V gene has CDR1 SEHNR and CDR2 FQNEAQ (reference sequence). The CDR3 region has the DNA TGTGCCAGCAGCTCTAAAGGAAACACCATATATTTT. This translates into CASSSKGNTIYF.

The chain is built from TRBV28 and TRBJ2-4, with D perhaps matching TRBD2 (7 bases). V lost 8 bases and J 1 base, leaving 21 bases between the germline ends. The germline V gene encodes CDR1 MDHEN and CDR2 SYDVKM. This CDR3 spans 17 amino acids. The CDR3 reads CASGPGRGASAKNIQYF. CDR3 DNA: TGTGCCAGCGGTCCTGGACGGGGGGCTTCGGCCAAAAACATTCAGTACTTC.